This T cell receptor (beta chain) was sequenced in a study of blood T cell repertoires in COVID-19. Clones were sequenced by immunoSEQ multiplex PCR, and TCRdb holds only the in-frame ones, with some missing. The sample has 150,000 to 200,000 clones; around 88% are singletons. Sequencing input: peripheral blood. The sequence was collected from a woman aged 25 to 39 with acute or convalescent COVID-19.

The CDR3 DNA follows: TGTGCCAGCAGCTGGGGGGGAAAACTGTTTTTT. Translation: CASSWGGKLFF. The chain couples TRBV7-9 to TRBJ1-4; D perhaps matches TRBD1 (5 bases). V shed 4 bases and J shed 10 bases, with 7 bases lying between them. Germline values: CDR1 SEHNR, CDR2 FQNEAQ (reference sequence). The CDR3 has 11 residues.